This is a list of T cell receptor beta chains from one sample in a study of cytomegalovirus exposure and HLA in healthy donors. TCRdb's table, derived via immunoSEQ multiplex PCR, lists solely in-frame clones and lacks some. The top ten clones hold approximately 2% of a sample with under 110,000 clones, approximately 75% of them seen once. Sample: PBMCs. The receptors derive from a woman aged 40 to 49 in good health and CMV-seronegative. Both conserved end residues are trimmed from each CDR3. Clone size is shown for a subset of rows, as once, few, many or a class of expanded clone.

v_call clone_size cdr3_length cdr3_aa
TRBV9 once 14 ASSVVASGTYNEQF
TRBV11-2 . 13 ASKKRGLPQETQY
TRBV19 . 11 ASSRELRETQY
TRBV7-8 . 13 ASSLVISPNTEAF
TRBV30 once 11 AWSVHTNTEAF
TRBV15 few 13 ATSRGDGFGDTIY
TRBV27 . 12 ASSLTGLNTEAF
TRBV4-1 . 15 ASSQDWGDRSSYEQY
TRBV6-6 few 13 ASSYEDSLSYEQY
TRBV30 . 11 AWSPGQGVTKY
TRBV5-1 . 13 ASSPGEVVTDTQY
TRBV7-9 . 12 ASHNSGGADEQY
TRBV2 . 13 ASSHGQVSPGELF
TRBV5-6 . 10 ASSLRVSPLH
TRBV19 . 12 ASTPSGGSYEQY
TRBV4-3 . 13 ASSQGGRGGNTIY
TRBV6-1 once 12 ASSEGASTDTQY
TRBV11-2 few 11 ASSHRGPYEQY
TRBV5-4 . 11 ASSGGGTYEQY
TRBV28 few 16 ASSVQGASGSAAYEQY
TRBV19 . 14 ASSIGGQGLNYGYT
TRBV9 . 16 ASSVGGISGVSSYEQY
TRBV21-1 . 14 ASSESTTGGSKTQY
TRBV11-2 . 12 ASTPWGENTEAF
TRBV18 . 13 ASSEAGDSTDTQY
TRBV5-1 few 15 ASSIQGTSGSRGEQY
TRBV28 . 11 ASTDRGEDEQF
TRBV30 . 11 AWSVAGNTEAF
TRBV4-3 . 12 ASSQDFVILPQH
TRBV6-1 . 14 ASSARRGNLNTEAF
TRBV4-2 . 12 ASSQGGPNNEQF
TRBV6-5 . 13 ASSPGQGAGYEQY
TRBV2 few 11 ASSVRQSLEAF
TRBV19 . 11 ASSNQGVDTQY
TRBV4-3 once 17 PSSQDPYGGGLGDTEAF
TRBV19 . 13 ASSPGDRGPYEQY
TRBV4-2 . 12 ASSPEGLSYEQY
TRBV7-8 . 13 ASSPSGNALYEQY
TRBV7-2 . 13 ASSLVGDRYNEQF
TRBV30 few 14 AWSPLEAGGGYEQY
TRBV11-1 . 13 ASSRPGQGNYGYT
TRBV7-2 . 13 ASSSAPGQSEKLF
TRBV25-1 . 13 ASSSDRTITYEQY
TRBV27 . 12 ASSLVWGVDEQF
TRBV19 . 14 ASSIPAGGGQETQY
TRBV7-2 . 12 ASNPAGGGYEQY
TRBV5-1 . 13 ASSLWTISAGELF
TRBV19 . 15 ASSWDTRWGGANVLT
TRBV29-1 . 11 SVGTGGGETQY
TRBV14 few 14 ASSQDTGALYSPLH